The rows below give T cell receptor beta chains drawn from one sample of a study of T cell changes during pregnancy in multiple sclerosis. Method: immunoSEQ multiplex PCR; TCRdb's copy keeps in-frame clones and lacks some. The sample has roughly 90,000 clones, approximately 95% seen once. Sequenced here: peripheral blood, sampled in the first trimester of pregnancy. Receptors were obtained from a female donor with multiple sclerosis, enrolled in a pregnancy study. The CDR3 runs from the conserved cysteine through the conserved F or W. D genes are given only for firm matches. The size entry is marked missing in some rows and otherwise reads once, few, many or a size class.

size,D,J,V,CDR3,DNA
.,.,TRBJ1-1,TRBV7-9,CASSLGPGELNTEAFF,TGTGCCAGCAGCTTAGGACCCGGGGAGCTGAACACTGAAGCTTTCTTT
.,TRBD1,TRBJ2-7,TRBV11-1,CASSFVRGREQYF,TGTGCCAGCAGCTTTGTCAGGGGGCGTGAGCAGTACTTC
.,TRBD2,TRBJ2-1,TRBV11-3,CASSLGVAGSSYNEQFF,TGTGCCAGCAGCTTAGGGGTAGCGGGGAGTTCCTACAATGAGCAGTTCTTC
few,TRBD2,TRBJ2-2,TRBV27,CASSGGLSGGVTGELFF,TGTGCCAGCAGTGGAGGGCTTAGCGGGGGGGTCACCGGGGAGCTGTTTTTT
.,TRBD1,TRBJ1-3,TRBV11-2,CASSLVHGTGVGNTIYF,TGTGCCAGCAGCTTAGTTCACGGGACAGGGGTTGGAAACACCATATATTTT
.,.,TRBJ2-2,TRBV2,CASSEQMNTGELFF,TGTGCCAGCAGTGAACAGATGAACACCGGGGAGCTGTTTTTT
.,TRBD1,TRBJ2-1,TRBV28,CASSLGGQGLGEQFF,TGTGCCAGCAGTTTAGGAGGACAGGGGCTTGGTGAGCAGTTCTTC
.,.,TRBJ2-7,TRBV6-1,CASSDNSYEQYF,TGTGCCAGCAGTGACAACTCCTACGAGCAGTACTTC
.,.,TRBJ2-1,TRBV9,CASSGGGSYNEQFF,TGTGCCAGCAGCGGAGGGGGCTCCTACAATGAGCAGTTCTTC
.,.,TRBJ1-5,TRBV6-6,CASSYSTGDQPQHF,TGTGCCAGCAGTTACTCCACCGGGGATCAGCCCCAGCATTTT
.,TRBD1,TRBJ1-1,TRBV6-6,CASGRDRGNTEAFF,TGTGCCAGCGGTAGAGACAGGGGGAACACTGAAGCTTTCTTT
.,TRBD2,TRBJ2-3,TRBV11-3,CASSLRGGSTDTQYF,TGTGCCAGCAGCTTACGGGGGGGAAGCACAGATACGCAGTATTTT
few,.,TRBJ1-6,TRBV5-6,CASSLDTYNSPLHF,TGTGCCAGCAGCTTGGACACCTATAATTCACCCCTCCACTTT
.,TRBD2,TRBJ2-7,TRBV5-1,CASSSPPSGPTYEQYF,TGCGCCAGCAGTTCACCACCTAGCGGACCTACCTACGAGCAGTACTTC
.,.,TRBJ1-2,TRBV5-6,CASKDGAYGYTF,TGTGCCAGCAAAGACGGAGCCTATGGCTACACCTTC
.,.,TRBJ1-1,TRBV2,CASSATGNTEAFF,TGTGCCAGCAGTGCTACAGGGAACACTGAAGCTTTCTTT
.,.,TRBJ2-3,TRBV27,CASSLGAVADTQYF,TGTGCCAGCAGTTTGGGGGCAGTTGCAGATACGCAGTATTTT
.,TRBD1,TRBJ1-1,TRBV13,CASSLGTGGNTEAFF,TGTGCCAGCAGCTTAGGTACAGGGGGGAACACTGAAGCTTTCTTT
.,TRBD2,TRBJ2-2,TRBV6-1,CASSGTSGAQWSTGELFF,TGTGCCAGCAGTGGGACTAGCGGGGCGCAATGGAGCACCGGGGAGCTGTTTTTT
.,.,TRBJ2-2,TRBV7-3,CASSLIRLSTGNTGELFF,TGTGCCAGCAGCTTAATTCGTCTCTCGACTGGAAACACCGGGGAGCTGTTTTTT
.,.,TRBJ2-7,TRBV2,CASRQSYEQYF,TGTGCCAGCCGACAGAGCTACGAGCAGTACTTC
.,.,TRBJ1-1,TRBV6-5,CASSQIGTEAFF,TGTGCCAGCAGTCAAATCGGCACTGAAGCTTTCTTT
.,.,TRBJ2-1,TRBV15,CATSRDSYNEQFF,TGTGCCACCAGCAGAGACAGCTACAATGAGCAGTTCTTC
.,.,TRBJ1-2,TRBV6-1,CASSDWEGGWGYTF,TGTGCCAGCAGTGACTGGGAGGGGGGGTGGGGCTACACCTTC
.,.,TRBJ2-7,TRBV7-9,CASSYRSGIAYEQYF,TGTGCCAGCAGCTATCGTTCGGGGATTGCCTACGAGCAGTACTTC